One sample yielded the 18 T cell receptor beta chains listed below, sequenced in a study of blood T cell repertoires in COVID-19. Libraries were prepared by immunoSEQ multiplex PCR; TCRdb keeps only in-frame clonotypes and omits some of them. The sample has around 150,000 clones; approximately 95% are singletons. The sequenced material came from peripheral blood. The receptors stem from a woman aged 50 to 65 with acute or convalescent COVID-19.

This clone was counted a single time. The chain uses TRBV11-2 and TRBJ2-6; possibly TRBD1 for D (5 bases). V was trimmed by 1 base and J by 2 bases, leaving 12 bases between them. The CDR3 totals 17 residues. In germline, CDR1 is SGHAT, CDR2 FQNNGV. In nucleotides, the CDR3 is TGTGCCAGCAGCTTAGGACAGAACCCTCCTGGGGCCAACGTCCTGACTTTC. Protein product: CASSLGQNPPGANVLTF.

CDR3 in amino acids: CASSFRGLGTGELFF. The CDR3 DNA is TGTGCCAGCAGCTTTAGGGGGCTGGGCACCGGGGAGCTGTTTTTT. The V gene is TRBV5-6, the J gene TRBJ2-2; 7 nucleotides align to TRBD1. The CDR3 is made up of 15 amino acids. Germline CDR1 and CDR2: SGHDT and YYEEEE. Unmatched junction bases numbered 5, after V lost 2 bases and J lost 4 bases. The complete variable domain, with remaining parts taken from reference TRBV5-6 and TRBJ2-2, reads DAGVTQSPTHLIKTRGQQVTLRCSPKSGHDTVSWYQQALGQGPQFIFQYYEEEERQRGNFPDRFSGHQFPNYSSELNVNALLLGDSALYLCASSFRGLGTGELFFGEGSRLTVL.

The V gene is TRBV12-3 or TRBV12-4, the J gene TRBJ1-5, with D uncertain. The CDR3 runs to 12 residues. Trimming left V 6 bases short and J 8 bases short, with 11 bases between. The CDR3 region has the DNA TGTGCCAGCAGCGAGGGTCATAAGCCCCAGCATTTT. Its translation: CASSEGHKPQHF.

This clone appeared a single time. The chain couples TRBV30 to TRBJ1-5; 9 bases map to TRBD1. Germline assignment: CDR1 GTSNPN and CDR2 SVGIG (reference sequence). The CDR3 runs 17 residues. Losses at the gene ends were 2 bases for V and 0 bases for J; bases not matched to a gene: 8. CDR3 protein: CAWSPDRGPYSNQPQHF. CDR3 bases: TGTGCCTGGAGTCCGGACAGGGGACCTTATAGCAATCAGCCCCAGCATTTT. Using reference TRBV30 and TRBJ1-5 for the parts outside the CDR3, the full variable domain is SQTIHQWPATLVQPVGSPLSLECTVEGTSNPNLYWYRQAAGRGLQLLFYSVGIGQISSEVPQNLSASRPQDRQFILSSKKLLLSDSGFYLCAWSPDRGPYSNQPQHFGDGTRLSIL.

There are a few counts of this clone. The chain couples TRBV7-3 to TRBJ2-7; D is unclear. The CDR3 has 11 residues. Trimming pared 3 bases from V and 2 bases from J, leaving 2 bases between. Germline V lookup: CDR1 SGHTA, CDR2 FQGTGA. The CDR3 nucleotides are TGTGCCAGCAGCTTCACCTACGAGCAGTACTTC. This sequence encodes CASSFTYEQYF.

This clone was counted a few times. This chain uses TRBV3-1 (or the pseudogene TRBV3-2) with TRBJ1-1; D unresolved. Germline CDR1 is LGHDT and CDR2 is YNNKEL (reference sequence). The V end lost 1 base, the J end lost 7 bases, and 19 bases lay between the germline ends. The CDR3 extends over 16 amino acids. The DNA for the CDR3 is TGTGCCAGCAGCCAAGGAGGTTTCACCGGGAGTAGTGAAGCTTTCTTT. It translates to CASSQGGFTGSSEAFF.

This chain connects TRBV19 to TRBJ2-1; possible D gene TRBD2, 6 bases. CDR1 and CDR2 (germline): LNHDA, SQIVND (reference sequence). Trimming cost V 5 bases and J 0 bases, with 11 bases left between them. CDR3 size: 15 residues. CDR3 DNA sequence: TGTGCCAGTAGTGGAAGGCGGGGCTCCTACAATGAGCAGTTCTTC. The encoded protein is CASSGRRGSYNEQFF.

The V call is TRBV4-2, the J call TRBJ2-3; 9 bases agree with TRBD2. The CDR3 has 16 amino acids. Germline CDR1 LGHNA, CDR2 YNFKEQ. V gave up 1 base and J gave up 1 base; unmatched junction bases: 3. The chain's CDR3 is CASSQAVAGGTDTQYF. The CDR3, as DNA: TGTGCCAGCAGCCAAGCGGTAGCGGGGGGCACAGATACGCAGTATTTT.

The CDR3 loop is CASRRQGYEQYF. CDR3 coding DNA: TGCGCCAGCAGGAGGCAGGGCTACGAGCAGTACTTC. The chain carries TRBV10-2 and TRBJ2-7; possible D gene TRBD1, 5 bases. Trimming took off 6 bases at V and 3 bases at J, with 9 bases between the two ends. This CDR3 contains 12 residues. From germline, CDR1 is WSHSY and CDR2 SAAADI.

This clone was picked up a small number of times. The rearrangement links TRBV19 to TRBJ1-6; D gene unclear. V lost 4 bases and J 7 bases, leaving 5 bases between the germline ends. Germline CDR1 is LNHDA and CDR2 is SQIVND (reference sequence). The CDR3 runs 12 residues. The CDR3 protein is CASSTGNSPLHF. DNA of the CDR3: TGTGCCAGTAGTACGGGGAATTCACCCCTCCACTTT.

The rearrangement uses TRBV6-2 or TRBV6-3 and TRBJ2-1; no clear D gene. Germline assignment: CDR1 MNHEY and CDR2 SVGEGT. Trimming took 6 bases from V and 8 from J, leaving 8 bases between them. CDR3 size: 11 residues. The chain's CDR3 is CASSQRDEQFF. DNA of the CDR3: TGTGCCAGCAGCCAGCGCGATGAGCAGTTCTTC.

This clone showed up just once. The rearrangement uses TRBV6-5 and TRBJ2-1, with a possible D match to TRBD2 (5 bases). Between the trimmed V and J ends, which lost 5 bases and 6 bases, there was a span of 14 bases. This CDR3 is 14 amino acids long. CDR1 MNHEY and CDR2 SVGAGI come from the germline V gene. In nucleotides, the CDR3 is TGTGCCAGCAGTCCTACCGCGGGTGGCAATGAGCAGTTCTTC. It specifies CASSPTAGGNEQFF.

The chain uses TRBV19 and TRBJ2-5, with TRBD1 as a possible D gene (7 bases). V was cut by 0 bases and J by 4 bases, with 15 bases left in between. This CDR3 is 16 amino acids long. CDR1 and CDR2 from the germline V gene are LNHDA and SQIVND (reference sequence). In nucleotides, the CDR3 is TGTGCCAGTAGTATAGATCAGGAGGGGGCTACAGAGACCCAGTACTTC. Translating gives CASSIDQEGATETQYF.

This rearrangement joins TRBV28 to TRBJ2-2; the D is unclear. CDR1 MDHEN and CDR2 SYDVKM come from the germline V gene. CDR3 size: 14 residues. Trimming removed 2 bases from V and 4 bases from J, with 8 bases in between. CDR3 bases: TGTGCCAGCAGTTTAGGAGATTTCACCGGGGAGCTGTTTTTT. Translated, it gives CASSLGDFTGELFF. The full variable domain, completed using reference TRBV28 and TRBJ2-2, is DVKVTQSSRYLVKRTGEKVFLECVQDMDHENMFWYRQDPGLGLRLIYFSYDVKMKEKGDIPEGYSVSREKKERFSLILESASTNQTSMYLCASSLGDFTGELFFGEGSRLTVL.

J is TRBJ1-1 and V is TRBV5-4, with 7 bases aligning to TRBD1. The CDR3 covers 14 residues. J was trimmed by 0 bases and V by 3 bases; bases with no gene match: 2. Germline CDR1 is SGHNT and CDR2 is YYREEE (reference sequence). CDR3 bases: TGTGCCAGCAGCTCGGGACAGCTGAACACTGAAGCTTTCTTT. Amino acid sequence: CASSSGQLNTEAFF.

The chain combines TRBV4-3 with TRBJ2-7, with TRBD2 identical over 7 bases. Germline V CDR1 and CDR2: LGHNA, YSLEER. The CDR3 spans 16 residues. V shed 1 base and J 0 bases; nucleotides not matched to a gene: 6. This chain's CDR3 is CASSQGGLTSSYEQYF. For the CDR3, the DNA is TGCGCCAGCAGCCAAGGGGGACTAACGAGCTCCTACGAGCAGTACTTC.

The rearrangement links TRBV19 to TRBJ1-1; D unresolved. The CDR3 loop spans 12 amino acids. V lost 5 bases to trimming and J lost 6 bases, with 10 bases between them. Germline assignment: CDR1 LNHDA and CDR2 SQIVND (reference sequence). The CDR3, as DNA: TGTGCCAGTAGTGCAGACATAGCTGAAGCTTTCTTT. This translates into CASSADIAEAFF.

This clone was detected once. This rearrangement joins TRBV10-3 to TRBJ2-7; 10 positions match TRBD1. Germline V CDR1 and CDR2: ENHRY, SYGVKD. J gave up 2 bases and V 3 bases, and 1 base lay outside the gene matches. CDR3 length: 14 residues. The CDR3: CAISEGTGAYEQYF. DNA of the CDR3: TGTGCCATCAGTGAAGGGACAGGGGCCTACGAGCAGTACTTC.